Following are 15 T cell receptor beta chains from one sample sequenced in a study of PD-1 blockade in classical Hodgkin lymphoma. Stated time point: cycle 4 day 1 (C4D1), after five to seven weeks of nivolumab. There was relapse after autologous stem cell transplantation in every patient, and there was variation in brentuximab vedotin exposure. Magnetic negative selection served to purify CD4+ T cells out of PBMCs that had been thawed. Clones were read by immunoSEQ multiplex PCR, and TCRdb kept only the in-frame ones, dropping some. The sample holds tens of thousands of clones; around 80% are singletons and the top ten take 3% to 4%. The sample in question was CD4+ T cells from blood, obtained before the fourth cycle of nivolumab. The receptors originated from a human donor with classical Hodgkin lymphoma.

This chain links TRBV7-2 with TRBJ2-7; TRBD2 agrees at 7 bases. There are 16 residues in the CDR3. The V gene end was trimmed by 5 bases and the J gene end by 4 bases; junction bases not matched to a gene: 14. Germline V gene data show CDR1 as SGHTA and CDR2 as FQGNSA. In DNA form, the CDR3 reads TGTGCCAGCAGCCCGAGGTCCGGGGGGACCGTGTACGAGCAGTACTTC. It translates to CASSPRSGGTVYEQYF.

The chain links TRBV6-5 to TRBJ1-5; 7 bases match TRBD1. This CDR3 contains 15 residues. Trimming took 6 bases from V and 4 from J; bases not matched to a gene: 9. CDR1 is MNHEY and CDR2 is SVGAGI in the germline V gene. CDR3 loop: CASRRSTGSNQPQHF. CDR3 bases: TGTGCCAGCAGACGATCGACAGGGTCGAATCAGCCCCAGCATTTT.

This chain links TRBV6-1 with TRBJ1-1, with TRBD1 matching over 9 bases. Germline V CDR1 and CDR2: MNHNS, SASEGT. The CDR3 runs 13 residues. The V gene end was trimmed by 7 bases and the J gene end by 3 bases; junction bases not matched to a gene: 3. This chain's CDR3 is CASNWDRDTEAFF. The CDR3 DNA is TGTGCCAGCAATTGGGACAGGGACACTGAAGCTTTCTTT.

The chain recombines TRBV7-9 with TRBJ1-1; TRBD1 matches at 7 bases. The CDR3 covers 15 residues. Losses at the gene ends were 1 base for V and 1 base for J; bases not matched to a gene: 3. Germline loops: CDR1 SEHNR, CDR2 FQNEAQ (reference sequence). CDR3 sequence: CASSLGQGKNTEAFF. The CDR3 region has the DNA TGTGCCAGCAGCTTAGGACAGGGAAAGAACACTGAAGCTTTCTTT.

The rearrangement uses TRBV5-1 and TRBJ1-4, with a possible D match to TRBD1 (5 bases). The length of the CDR3 is 16 residues. Germline V lookup: CDR1 SGHRS, CDR2 YFSETQ. V lost 0 bases and J lost 0, with 9 bases in between. CDR3: CASSLGGGATNEKLFF. The CDR3 DNA is TGCGCCAGCAGCTTGGGCGGGGGGGCAACTAATGAAAAACTGTTTTTT.

V and J are TRBV6-4 and TRBJ1-3, with a weak D call TRBD1 (5 bases). Germline CDR1 and CDR2: MRHNA and SNTAGT. The germline V and J ends were trimmed by 3 bases and 4 bases, with 7 bases remaining between them. The CDR3 consists of 13 residues. CDR3 nucleotides: TGTGCCAGCAGTGAAGGGACGGGAAACACCATATATTTT. Amino acid sequence: CASSEGTGNTIYF.

J is TRBJ1-1 and V is TRBV19; the D gene is possibly TRBD1 (6 bases). V shed 5 bases and J shed 4 bases, with 17 bases lying between them. The CDR3 is made up of 15 amino acids. Germline lookup yields CDR1 LNHDA and CDR2 SQIVND (reference sequence). This CDR3 is CASSRLTGLGTEAFF. The CDR3 nucleotides are TGTGCCAGTAGTCGCTTAACAGGGTTAGGCACTGAAGCTTTCTTT.

For the CDR3, the DNA is TGCGCCACCCGAGACACCAACTATGGCTACACCTTC. Translating gives CATRDTNYGYTF. This chain links TRBV5-1 with TRBJ1-2; D unclear. CDR1 is SGHRS, CDR2 YFSETQ, per germline. The CDR3 totals 12 residues. With 9 bases removed from V and 2 bases from J, the gap between germline ends came to 11 bases.

The chain employs TRBV6-6 and TRBJ2-7; the match to TRBD1 covers 8 bases. CDR1 and CDR2 (germline): MNHNY, SVGAGI (reference sequence). Losses at the gene ends were 7 bases for V and 3 bases for J; bases not matched to a gene: 8. The CDR3 is made up of 14 amino acids. The CDR3 DNA follows: TGTGCCAGCACCGGGACAGGAAGAAGCTACGAGCAGTACTTC. Its protein product is CASTGTGRSYEQYF.

The V call is TRBV11-2, the J call TRBJ2-7, with D possibly TRBD1 on 6 matching bases. There are 13 residues in the CDR3. CDR1 is SGHAT, CDR2 FQNNGV, per germline. V lost 0 bases and J 7 bases, leaving 10 bases between the germline ends. CDR3 in amino acids: CASSLDRGTEQYF. The CDR3 bases are TGTGCCAGCAGCTTAGATAGGGGGACAGAGCAGTACTTC.

This clone was counted a single time. The rearrangement joins TRBV2 to TRBJ1-5; D is possibly TRBD1 (5 bases). Trimming stripped 6 bases from V and 4 bases from J, with 13 bases between. This CDR3 comprises 14 residues. Germline CDR1 and CDR2: SNHLY and FYNNEI. The CDR3 DNA sequence: TGTGCCAGCAGGGGGCAGGGTCCTAATCAGCCCCAGCATTTT. Residues: CASRGQGPNQPQHF.

The CDR3 spells CASSQVGHTEAFF. The CDR3, as DNA: TGTGCCAGCAGCCAAGTGGGGCACACTGAAGCTTTCTTT. This chain links TRBV4-2 with TRBJ1-1; maybe TRBD1 (5 bases). This CDR3 is 13 amino acids long. The germline V gene encodes CDR1 LGHNA and CDR2 YNFKEQ. V was shortened by 1 base and J by 3 bases, with 6 bases between the two germline ends.

The chain has TRBV9 and TRBJ2-7; TRBD1 agrees at 7 bases. The CDR3 is made up of 13 amino acids. Losses at the gene ends were 7 bases for V and 0 bases for J; bases not matched to a gene: 4. Germline loops: CDR1 SGDLS, CDR2 YYNGEE. DNA for the CDR3: TGTGCCAGCGCCTGGGACAGCTCCTACGAGCAGTACTTC. Residues: CASAWDSSYEQYF.

V and J are TRBV5-6 and TRBJ1-1; no clear D. CDR1 is SGHDT, CDR2 YYEEEE, per germline. The CDR3 is 14 amino acids. Trimming took 2 bases from V and 0 from J, leaving 8 bases between them. The CDR3 sequence is CASSLEWMNTEAFF. CDR3 DNA: TGTGCCAGCAGCTTAGAATGGATGAACACTGAAGCTTTCTTT.

The CDR3 protein is CASSPPGGGIADTQYF. CDR3 DNA sequence: TGCGCCAGCAGCCCACCGGGTGGGGGTATCGCAGATACGCAGTATTTT. This chain joins TRBV5-1 and TRBJ2-3; D could derive from TRBD1 or TRBD2 (5 bases each). V shed 4 bases and J shed 4 bases, with 19 bases lying between them. The CDR3 has 16 residues. CDR1 and CDR2 from the germline V gene are SGHRS and YFSETQ.